The source of this TCR beta chain is a study of cytomegalovirus exposure and HLA in healthy donors (dated by TCRdb to about 2017). Some background on the complete study: An earlier analysis of several hundred of the donors reported 250 to 300 Gb of sequence data and some 120 million unique TCR beta sequences from roughly 200 million T cells. An early release covering 550 to 700 HLA-typed donors comprised roughly 300 gigabases of sequencing data and approximately 80 million unique TCR sequences. Of the 398 genotyped donors, 65% to 90% fell in the genetic ancestry cluster associated with self-reported Caucasian donors. The study aimed to test whether signatures of past pathogen exposure could be identified by cataloging public T cell receptors. The study profiled the T cell repertoires of under 850 subjects by immunosequencing and related them to cytomegalovirus serostatus. Besides the first cohort of around 700 subjects, a separate validation cohort made up of over 95 different subjects was used. To predict cytomegalovirus infection status, the study combined high-throughput TCR immunosequencing, statistical association of individual TCRs with disease status, and machine learning. In a later analysis, previously published TCR beta repertoires from 550 to 700 donors were re-analyzed and high-resolution HLA genotyping was added so that TCR occurrence patterns could be studied. Rather than using new phenotypic data, the later analysis identified candidate immune exposures from TCR beta sequences and from how often those sequences occurred across donors. In an earlier analysis of 587 of the donors, high-throughput TCR beta sequencing was used to judge whether each TCR beta V gene segment behaved as functional or pseudogenic. Donor age, sex, ethnicity and CMV serostatus were compiled together with the repertoire data. A later genetic analysis used genome-wide SNP genotypes for about three fifths of the 666 donors, treating that subset as a discovery cohort. Every repertoire in the discovery cohort had been generated on one and the same sequencing platform. HLA typing included class I and class II loci at four-digit resolution. Typing coverage varied by locus: 629-630 donors for A, B, C, DRB1 and DQB1; some 520 for DQA1; around 570 for DPA1; approximately 470 for DPB1. A handful of DR-DQ haplotypes were handled as single units for association and clustering because linkage in the cohort was strong. Among around 400 genotyped donors of the cohort, an average of about 220,000 unique TCR beta nucleotide sequences was sequenced per donor, of which approximately 18% were non-productive. The study at large found these results: Broadly in line with IMGT annotations, most TCR beta V segments showed up in productive rearrangements about 87% or about 30% of the time in an earlier analysis of around 600 of the donors. An association between a missense DCLRE1C variant and V-gene and J-gene trimming of TCR beta chains was found in a later genetic analysis and replicated in an independent cohort. Some IMGT-functional V segments, including TRBV6-2 and TRBV6-3, could not be distinguished by the 87-base-pair reads and were therefore excluded. The classifier was reported to diagnose cytomegalovirus status with high specificity and sensitivity in both the original and validation cohorts. According to a later analysis, TCR association rates differed among HLA loci, with DRB1 alleles showing the most associated TCRs and HLA-C alleles showing the fewest. Only TCR beta chains were sequenced in this cohort, and the absence of alpha or paired-chain data limited detectable features. A total of 164 TCR beta chains were listed by the study as associated with cytomegalovirus. A later analysis reported that several top co-occurrence clusters appeared linked to parvovirus B19, influenza, CMV and Epstein-Barr virus. Because HLA typing was missing for some donors at each locus, association tests included only the typed subset. Presence/absence analyses assumed roughly uniform sequencing depth across donors, an assumption that may not hold. In a later genetic analysis, fewer N-insertions in productive TCRs were reported among donors in an Asian-associated ancestry cluster than the approximately 630-donor mean. According to a later analysis, most CMV-associated TCR beta chains appeared to be HLA-restricted, and the HLA associations seemed to be driven largely by CMV exposure. A later analysis found that HLA-associated TCR beta chains were more clonally expanded and had lower generation probabilities than equally common non-associated chains. In vitro tests confirmed that a few of the cytomegalovirus-associated TCR beta chains recognize cytomegalovirus antigens. Assigning TCR associations to individual alleles was difficult when HLA alleles, especially DR and DQ, strongly co-occurred. A later analysis associated 15,000 or so TCR beta sequences with specific HLA alleles at a false discovery rate of 0.05. CMV serostatus was the only immune exposure information available for the cohort. Linkage disequilibrium might explain the correlated functional status among segregating V segments, but an unknown experimental factor could not be excluded. About 17 rarely observed V segments, including chromosome 9 orphons, were excluded from the earlier analysis of several hundred of the donors because counts were too low. A further reported finding was that TCR beta sequences accurately predicted the HLA-A and HLA-B alleles for most subjects in the first cohort. The authors suggested that the approach could potentially be generalized to other disease states and immunological phenotypes. Most TCR sequences were observed very rarely across donors, whereas some public TCRs were present in many individuals. A cluster of highly shared sequence variants was judged likely to be a technical artifact of the sequencing pipeline.

The cohort consisted of 600 or so healthy bone marrow donors. At the time of sampling, all cohort members were nominally healthy, though unrecorded immune exposures were likely present. The donor tested CMV seropositive, placing the donor among the 250 to 350 seropositive members of the cohort. A peripheral blood sample was collected from each donor, and TCR beta sequencing was performed on peripheral blood mononuclear cells. The Qiagen DNeasy Blood Extraction Kit was used to extract genomic DNA from the blood cell samples. V gives up 4 bases and J gives up 8 bases, and the segment between their germline ends measures 19 bases. CDR3 length: 15 amino acids, cysteine to phenylalanine. The read is trimmed to its CDR3 DNA, 45 bases read in frame from base 1. The germline V gene gives CDR1 as MNHEY and CDR2 as SVGAGI. The method was the immunoSEQ multiplex PCR assay. For the multiplex PCR, a mixture combining 60 forward primers for TCR Vbeta segments and 13 reverse primers for TCR Jbeta segments was used. The CDR3 region of rearranged TCR beta genes was amplified from genomic DNA with a multiplex PCR assay. The amplified TCR beta libraries were sequenced on the Illumina HiSeq System as 87-base-pair reads. In the original analysis: Across the 670 or so repertoires, a later analysis counted tens of millions of unique TCR beta chains, some 11 million of which were shared by at least two donors. To remove PCR and sequencing errors, raw reads were error-corrected and collapsed into unique sequences using a nearest-neighbor algorithm that merged closely related sequences. V, D and J gene segments were assigned by aligning CDR3 sequences to IMGT reference sequences. For a sequence to be retained, at least a six-nucleotide match to both a V gene segment and a J gene segment was required. A rearrangement counted as productive if the CDR3 had no stop codons and remained in frame with V and J, and every other rearrangement counted as non-productive. Following IMGT convention, CDR3 was defined as the stretch from the second conserved V-encoded cysteine to the conserved J-encoded phenylalanine. The earlier analysis of about 610 of the donors excluded sequences that lacked an unambiguous match to a single V gene segment. In an earlier analysis of almost 600 of the donors, a V segment was called functional when productive rearrangements were above 56.7%, and segregating when the standard deviation between donors exceeded 5%. A statistical classification framework was built for diagnosing cytomegalovirus status from the catalog of TCR beta chain sequences. A later analysis assigned V and J genes by comparing TCR nucleotide sequences with IMGT/GENE-DB human TR gene sequences. A later analysis assigned CDR3 sequences and most-parsimonious VDJ recombination scenarios with the TCRdist pipeline. In a later analysis, each TCR beta chain was defined by its CDR3 amino acid sequence together with its V-gene family, and reads without a unique V-gene family were excluded. In a later analysis, nearly 600 highly shared, low-generation-probability nucleotide sequences were removed to address suspected cross-contamination and a sequencing artifact. In a later analysis, a clonal expansion index for each public chain was calculated from normalized within-repertoire ranks of inferred template counts. In a later analysis, generation probabilities were computed with a VDJ recombination model fitted to out-of-frame rearrangements, and the resulting probabilities were checked against IGoR. In a later analysis, TCR-TCR, TCR-HLA and TCR-CMV co-occurrence was scored with hypergeometric tests, and a repertoire-size bias correction was applied to TCR pairs. A later analysis estimated false discovery rates by permuting HLA or CMV assignments 20 times. A later analysis grouped co-occurring TCRs with DBSCAN, adding TCRdist sequence similarity when clustering within HLA-allele-positive subsets. For co-occurrence clustering, repertoires with fewer than 30,000 or more than 120,000 public chains were excluded, along with 5 or 6 repertoires with anomalous nucleotide sharing. Held by TCRdb, this immuneACCESS table contains in-frame sequences only and omits some clones. Under half of the omission traces to an unresolved V gene where checked; the cause of the rest is unknown. Clone size and V and J calls were adopted from that table, with D and trimming inferred from the DNA. The sample table contains some 79,000 clones; only one count was recorded for around three fifths of them. The top ten clonotypes cover 15% of the sample.

This clone has a handful of counts. No cognate antigen has been identified for it. No much larger clone is present one base from it, and per-base qualities are unavailable. The sequenced material came from PBMCs. This sequence originates from a woman between 35 and 50 years old in good health and CMV-seropositive. Recombination joined TRBV6-5 with TRBJ2-3; the D region possibly corresponds to TRBD2 (6 bases align). Here the CDR3 is given as CASSLSPQVGGTQYF. The nucleotide sequence is TGTGCCAGCAGTTTATCACCTCAGGTCGGGGGTACGCAGTATTTT.